The rows below give T cell receptor beta chains drawn from one sample of a study of T cell changes during pregnancy in multiple sclerosis. Measured with immunoSEQ multiplex PCR; TCRdb has only the in-frame clones, and not every one. The profile shows around 100,000 clones, 92% of them singletons. Source: peripheral blood, taken after pregnancy. These receptor sequences come from a female donor with multiple sclerosis, enrolled in a pregnancy study. CDR3s include the opening cysteine and the closing phenylalanine or tryptophan. The order of the fields is CDR3 length, clone size, J gene, D gene, V gene, CDR3 protein, CDR3 DNA. A D gene is named only where the DNA matches it firmly. A clone size is listed for some rows: how often the clone was seen (once, few, many), or a class if it is expanded.

len: 16; abundance: .; j_gene: TRBJ2-3; d_gene: TRBD2; v_gene: TRBV7-3; CDR3aa: CASSARSGLLTDTQYF; CDR3nt: TGTGCCAGCAGCGCTCGTTCGGGACTACTCACAGATACGCAGTATTTT
len: 15; abundance: .; j_gene: TRBJ1-1; d_gene: .; v_gene: TRBV5-4; CDR3aa: CASSPVAGMNTEAFF; CDR3nt: TGTGCCAGCAGCCCAGTCGCAGGGATGAACACTGAAGCTTTCTTT
len: 14; abundance: .; j_gene: TRBJ1-2; d_gene: .; v_gene: TRBV27; CDR3aa: CASSPRGSAYGYTF; CDR3nt: TGTGCCAGCAGTCCCCGGGGGTCGGCCTATGGCTACACCTTC
len: 13; abundance: few; j_gene: TRBJ2-1; d_gene: .; v_gene: TRBV9; CDR3aa: CASSLQLGNEQFF; CDR3nt: TGTGCCAGCAGCCTCCAACTTGGCAATGAGCAGTTCTTC
len: 17; abundance: once; j_gene: TRBJ2-6; d_gene: .; v_gene: TRBV11-2; CDR3aa: CASSFSEGRSGANVLTF; CDR3nt: TGTGCCAGCAGCTTTTCGGAGGGCCGCTCTGGGGCCAACGTCCTGACTTTC
len: 19; abundance: .; j_gene: TRBJ2-7; d_gene: TRBD2; v_gene: TRBV7-3; CDR3aa: CASSLSGPSQRGASYEQYF; CDR3nt: TGTGCCAGCAGCTTAAGTGGGCCCTCTCAGCGGGGGGCCTCCTACGAGCAGTACTTC
len: 14; abundance: .; j_gene: TRBJ1-2; d_gene: .; v_gene: TRBV6-6; CDR3aa: CASSYSTPTARITF; CDR3nt: TGTGCCAGCAGTTACTCAACCCCGACAGCCAGAATCACCTTC
len: 14; abundance: .; j_gene: TRBJ2-5; d_gene: TRBD2; v_gene: TRBV6-5; CDR3aa: CASRSGLNQETQYF; CDR3nt: TGTGCCAGCAGGTCGGGACTAAACCAAGAGACCCAGTACTTC
len: 16; abundance: .; j_gene: TRBJ2-2; d_gene: .; v_gene: TRBV7-6; CDR3aa: CASSPAAGRNTGELFF; CDR3nt: TGTGCCAGCAGCCCAGCGGCGGGGCGTAACACCGGGGAGCTGTTTTTT
len: 19; abundance: .; j_gene: TRBJ2-1; d_gene: TRBD2; v_gene: TRBV9; CDR3aa: CASSAAGTSGSGSYNEQFF; CDR3nt: TGTGCCAGCAGCGCCGCGGGGACTAGCGGGAGCGGCTCCTACAATGAGCAGTTCTTC
len: 15; abundance: .; j_gene: TRBJ2-7; d_gene: TRBD1; v_gene: TRBV5-1; CDR3aa: CASSFGTGGSYEQYF; CDR3nt: TGCGCCAGCAGCTTTGGGACAGGGGGCTCCTACGAGCAGTACTTC
len: 13; abundance: .; j_gene: TRBJ2-4; d_gene: .; v_gene: TRBV5-4; CDR3aa: CASSEKGRNIQYF; CDR3nt: TGTGCCAGCAGCGAAAAAGGGAGAAACATTCAGTACTTC
len: 14; abundance: .; j_gene: TRBJ1-1; d_gene: TRBD1; v_gene: TRBV27; CDR3aa: CASSLSGGWTEAFF; CDR3nt: TGTGCCAGCAGTTTATCAGGGGGCTGGACTGAAGCTTTCTTT
len: 17; abundance: .; j_gene: TRBJ1-2; d_gene: .; v_gene: TRBV14; CDR3aa: CASSQDGHVSVGYGYTF; CDR3nt: TGTGCCAGCAGCCAAGATGGGCACGTCTCGGTAGGCTATGGCTACACCTTC
len: 15; abundance: .; j_gene: TRBJ2-1; d_gene: TRBD2; v_gene: TRBV7-6; CDR3aa: CASSLLIGGSNEQFF; CDR3nt: TGTGCCAGCAGCTTACTTATCGGCGGGAGCAATGAGCAGTTCTTC
len: 13; abundance: .; j_gene: TRBJ2-7; d_gene: .; v_gene: TRBV19; CDR3aa: CASSYQGTYEQYF; CDR3nt: TGTGCCAGTAGTTATCAGGGGACCTACGAGCAGTACTTC
len: 16; abundance: .; j_gene: TRBJ2-3; d_gene: TRBD1; v_gene: TRBV5-1; CDR3aa: CASSDVTGDDTDTQYF; CDR3nt: TGCGCCAGCAGCGACGTGACAGGGGATGACACAGATACGCAGTATTTT
len: 16; abundance: .; j_gene: TRBJ2-2; d_gene: TRBD2; v_gene: TRBV29-1; CDR3aa: CSVGLRTSGPTGELFF; CDR3nt: TGCAGCGTGGGACTTAGGACTAGCGGGCCCACCGGGGAGCTGTTTTTT
len: 14; abundance: once; j_gene: TRBJ2-7; d_gene: .; v_gene: TRBV6-1; CDR3aa: CASSVVRSSYEQYF; CDR3nt: TGTGCCAGCAGTGTGGTCAGGTCCTCCTACGAGCAGTACTTC
len: 14; abundance: .; j_gene: TRBJ1-1; d_gene: .; v_gene: TRBV6-4; CDR3aa: CASSEKGGSTEAFF; CDR3nt: TGTGCCAGCAGTGAAAAGGGAGGAAGTACTGAAGCTTTCTTT
len: 15; abundance: .; j_gene: TRBJ1-1; d_gene: TRBD1; v_gene: TRBV30; CDR3aa: CAWSLTGVMNTEAFF; CDR3nt: TGTGCCTGGAGTTTGACAGGGGTTATGAACACTGAAGCTTTCTTT
len: 14; abundance: .; j_gene: TRBJ1-3; d_gene: .; v_gene: TRBV7-2; CDR3aa: CASSFRGLGNTIYF; CDR3nt: TGTGCCAGCAGCTTTCGGGGTTTGGGAAACACCATATATTTT
len: 15; abundance: .; j_gene: TRBJ2-1; d_gene: TRBD1; v_gene: TRBV6-5; CDR3aa: CASSLSGTGVNEQFF; CDR3nt: TGTGCCAGCAGTTTATCCGGGACAGGGGTGAATGAGCAGTTCTTC
len: 15; abundance: .; j_gene: TRBJ2-2; d_gene: TRBD2; v_gene: TRBV5-6; CDR3aa: CASSLEGLATGELFF; CDR3nt: TGTGCCAGCAGCTTGGAAGGACTAGCAACCGGGGAGCTGTTTTTT
len: 14; abundance: .; j_gene: TRBJ2-7; d_gene: TRBD2; v_gene: TRBV28; CDR3aa: CAIDMGLAGIEQYF; CDR3nt: TGTGCCATCGATATGGGACTAGCGGGAATAGAGCAGTACTTC
len: 15; abundance: once; j_gene: TRBJ1-1; d_gene: .; v_gene: TRBV19; CDR3aa: CASSTQQAPATEAFF; CDR3nt: TGTGCCAGTAGTACCCAACAGGCGCCAGCTACGGAAGCTTTCTTT
len: 14; abundance: .; j_gene: TRBJ1-6; d_gene: TRBD1; v_gene: TRBV19; CDR3aa: CASRQDRASSPLHF; CDR3nt: TGTGCCAGTAGACAGGACAGGGCAAGCTCACCCCTCCACTTT
len: 13; abundance: .; j_gene: TRBJ1-6; d_gene: TRBD1; v_gene: TRBV2; CDR3aa: CASSEGTGRPLHF; CDR3nt: TGTGCCAGCAGTGAAGGGACAGGGAGGCCCCTCCACTTT